Listed here are 20 T cell receptor beta chains from one sample, sequenced in a study of identical twins. One entry per CDR3 protein, called by TCRdb with MiXCR from the 5' RACE reads. The repertoire holds around 480,000 distinct CDR3 sequences, 12% to 15% seen once, with around 0.57% in the top ten. This sample also belongs to another study, concerning yellow fever vaccine responses in identical twins.

Source material: CD4+ T cells sorted from blood. All receptors derive from a woman aged 18-29 years in good health.

The CDR3 DNA is TGCAGCGTTGTGGGGAAAGATACGCAGTATTTT. This encodes CSVVGKDTQYF. The rearrangement uses TRBV29-1 and TRBJ2-3; D unresolved. CDR1 and CDR2 (germline): SQVTM, ANQGSEA. V dropped 4 bases and J dropped 5 bases, with 7 bases sitting between them. The CDR3 contains 11 residues.

This clonotype was detected ten times or more. V gene TRBV7-8 combines with J gene TRBJ2-1; 7 nucleotides line up with TRBD1. In germline, CDR1 is SGHVS, CDR2 FQNEAQ. The CDR3 extends over 15 amino acids. The trim removed 3 bases at V and 1 base at J, leaving 3 bases unmatched. CDR3 bases: TGTGCCAGCAGCTTCCGACAGGGATCCTACAATGAGCAGTTCTTC. As protein: CASSFRQGSYNEQFF.

This rearrangement joins TRBV7-2 to TRBJ2-1; 11 bases are a match to TRBD2. CDR3 length equals 16 residues. The ends lost 0 bases at V and 6 bases at J; junction bases unmatched: 4. The germline gives CDR1 SGHTA, CDR2 FQGNSA. Written as DNA, the CDR3 is TGTGCCAGCAGCTTAGCGCTTAGCGGGAGGGGCAATGAGCAGTTCTTC. It specifies CASSLALSGRGNEQFF.

The table lists this clonotype with a few counts. The V and J genes are TRBV2 and TRBJ2-2, with D possibly being TRBD2 (5 bases). This CDR3 spans 13 amino acids. The germline V gene has CDR1 SNHLY and CDR2 FYNNEI. V was clipped by 1 base and J by 6 bases, with 6 bases between them. In DNA form, the CDR3 reads TGTGCCAGCAGTGAAGTCGGGGCCGGGGAGCTGTTTTTT. It yields the protein CASSEVGAGELFF.

This clonotype came up a few times. The DNA is omitted, as the CDR3 cannot be located on it reliably, and the CDR3 follows TCRdb's listing. The chain carries TRAV18 and TRBJ1-1; the table names TRDD3, a call not compared with the DNA. Germline CDR1 SSYSTF, CDR2 SSENQE. Termini included, the CDR3 measures 18 amino acids. The chain's CDR3 is CAFSTSRRGLQMNTEAFF.

This clonotype has a count of ten or more. V gene TRBV2 combines with J gene TRBJ1-1, with D maybe TRBD1 (5 bases). This CDR3 region has 14 residues. Trimming cost V 4 bases and J 0 bases, with 9 bases left between them. CDR1 is SNHLY, CDR2 FYNNEI, per germline. The CDR3 loop reads CASSGGLMNTEAFF. DNA for the CDR3: TGTGCCAGCAGTGGGGGACTGATGAACACTGAAGCTTTCTTT.

This chain uses TRBV28 with TRBJ2-1; possibly TRBD1 or TRBD2 for D (5 bases each). V lost 6 bases to trimming and J lost 0 bases, with 18 bases between them. Germline V CDR1 and CDR2: MDHEN, SYDVKM. CDR3 length: 17 residues. The DNA for the CDR3 is TGTGCCAGCAGGAACGACAGAGGGCCTATCTCCTACAATGAGCAGTTCTTC. This gives the protein CASRNDRGPISYNEQFF.

The chain couples TRBV7-2 to TRBJ2-1; the D gene is possibly TRBD2 (6 bases). CDR1 is SGHTA and CDR2 is FQGNSA in the germline V gene. This CDR3 region has 16 residues. The V end lost 5 bases, the J end lost 4 bases, and 18 bases lay between the germline ends. CDR3 nucleotide sequence: TGTGCCAGCAGCCCCCCCGACGGGGGTGCTTACAATGAGCAGTTCTTC. Translation gives CASSPPDGGAYNEQFF. Full variable domain (remainder filled in from reference TRBV7-2 and TRBJ2-1): GAGVSQSPSNKVTEKGKDVELRCDPISGHTALYWYRQSLGQGLEFLIYFQGNSAPDKSGLPSDRFSAERTGGSVSTLTIQRTQQEDSAVYLCASSPPDGGAYNEQFFGPGTRLTVL.

CDR3 region: CATSDTLRGNEQFF. CDR3 bases: TGTGCCACCAGTGATACGCTCAGGGGGAATGAGCAGTTCTTC. The chain recombines TRBV24-1 with TRBJ2-1, with TRBD1 identical over 7 bases. The V gene's germline CDR1 is KGHDR and CDR2 SFDVKD. The V gene end was trimmed by 3 bases and the J gene end by 7 bases; junction bases not matched to a gene: 5. The CDR3 consists of 14 residues.

This clonotype was found a few times. J is TRBJ2-3 and V is TRBV11-2, with a possible D match to TRBD2 (6 bases). This CDR3 contains 15 residues. In germline, CDR1 is SGHAT, CDR2 FQNNGV. Trimming left V 0 bases short and J 6 bases short, with 13 bases between. The chain's CDR3 is CASSLDRGGLDTQYF. CDR3 DNA sequence: TGTGCCAGCAGCTTAGATCGAGGAGGGTTGGATACGCAGTATTTT. Full variable domain (missing parts from reference TRBV11-2 and TRBJ2-3): EAGVAQSPRYKIIEKRQSVAFWCNPISGHATLYWYQQILGQGPKLLIQFQNNGVVDDSQLPKDRFSAERLKGVDSTLKIQPAKLEDSAVYLCASSLDRGGLDTQYFGPGTRLTVL.

This CDR3 is CSAISGRGFSTDTQYF. Written as DNA, the CDR3 is TGCAGTGCTATCTCGGGCAGGGGATTCAGCACAGATACGCAGTATTTT. This chain uses TRBV20-1 with TRBJ2-3, with a possible D match to TRBD1 (6 bases). There are 16 residues in the CDR3. Deletions cut 4 bases from V and 0 bases from J, with 17 bases between. Germline CDR1 and CDR2: DFQATT and SNEGSKA (reference sequence).

The chain couples TRBV20-1 to TRBJ2-3; 8 bases line up with TRBD1. The germline V gene encodes CDR1 DFQATT and CDR2 SNEGSKA (reference sequence). V was pared by 0 bases and J by 2 bases, with 7 bases of the junction left unmatched. CDR3 size: 16 residues. The CDR3 bases are TGCAGTGCTAGAGATCTTCAGGACAGGGTCACAGATACGCAGTATTTT. This sequence encodes CSARDLQDRVTDTQYF.

The sample holds many counts of this clonotype. This chain connects TRBV12-3 or TRBV12-4 to TRBJ2-1, with 11 bases lining up with TRBD2. V lost 5 bases to trimming and J lost 3 bases; unmatched junction nucleotides: 3. The CDR3 sequence is 15 residues long. DNA of the CDR3: TGTGCCAGCAGTCCACTAGCGGGAGTCTACAATGAGCAGTTCTTC. This codes for CASSPLAGVYNEQFF.

This clonotype has at least ten counts. The J gene is TRBJ2-3, the V gene TRBV6-1; D is uncertain. This CDR3 has 13 amino acids. Germline values: CDR1 MNHNS, CDR2 SASEGT. Trimming pared 5 bases from V and 5 bases from J, leaving 11 bases between. The CDR3 DNA follows: TGTGCCAGCAGTAAGCCCCCGGGAGATACGCAGTATTTT. Translating gives CASSKPPGDTQYF.

The V call is TRBV15, the J call TRBJ1-3; D perhaps matches TRBD1 (5 bases). V was shortened by 1 base and J by 6 bases, with 13 bases between the two germline ends. CDR3 length equals 15 residues. Germline-derived CDR1 and CDR2 are LNHNV and YYDKDF (reference sequence). CDR3 bases: TGTGCCACCAGCAGAGCAGGGAGTGGGAAAAACACCATATATTTT. As protein: CATSRAGSGKNTIYF.

The V gene is TRBV29-1, the J gene TRBJ2-1; 14 bases match TRBD2. Germline lookup yields CDR1 SQVTM and CDR2 ANQGSEA. The CDR3 consists of 14 residues. The junction had 6 bases not matched to a gene; V was cut back by 4 bases and J by 10 bases. CDR3 sequence reads: CSVGTSGRSWEQFF. The CDR3 region has the DNA TGCAGCGTTGGGACTAGCGGGAGGTCTTGGGAGCAGTTCTTC.

This clonotype was picked up many times. J is TRBJ2-3 and V is TRBV20-1; no reliable D call. CDR1 is DFQATT and CDR2 is SNEGSKA in the germline V gene (reference sequence). CDR3 length: 13 amino acids. V dropped 1 base and J dropped 3 bases, with 8 bases sitting between them. The CDR3 DNA reads as TGCAGTGCTAGAGTTGCAGGAACAGATACGCAGTATTTT. Its protein product is CSARVAGTDTQYF.

The rearrangement links TRBV10-3 to TRBJ2-1, with 16 bases identical to TRBD2. Trimming removed 1 base from V and 4 bases from J; junction bases left unmatched: 4. The CDR3 consists of 18 residues. Germline CDR1 ENHRY, CDR2 SYGVKD. The CDR3 here is CAISEWGLAGGAYNEQFF. Here the CDR3 DNA reads TGTGCCATCAGTGAGTGGGGACTAGCGGGGGGGGCTTACAATGAGCAGTTCTTC.

The V call is TRBV20-1, the J call TRBJ2-1, with D maybe TRBD1 (6 bases). The germline V and J ends were trimmed by 5 bases and 6 bases, with 14 bases remaining between them. The CDR3 has 13 residues. The germline gives CDR1 DFQATT, CDR2 SNEGSKA (reference sequence). Here the CDR3 DNA reads TGCAGTGCTGGGACATTTGTGGGCAATGAGCAGTTCTTC. It encodes CSAGTFVGNEQFF.

This clonotype came up a few times. This chain links TRBV28 with TRBJ1-2; D is possibly TRBD1 (5 bases). This CDR3 is 14 amino acids long. Germline CDR1 reads MDHEN; CDR2 reads SYDVKM. V lost 2 bases and J lost 3, with 10 bases in between. As DNA, the CDR3 is TGTGCCAGCAGTTTAAGGGGCAGGGACTATGGCTACACCTTC. Translated, it gives CASSLRGRDYGYTF.